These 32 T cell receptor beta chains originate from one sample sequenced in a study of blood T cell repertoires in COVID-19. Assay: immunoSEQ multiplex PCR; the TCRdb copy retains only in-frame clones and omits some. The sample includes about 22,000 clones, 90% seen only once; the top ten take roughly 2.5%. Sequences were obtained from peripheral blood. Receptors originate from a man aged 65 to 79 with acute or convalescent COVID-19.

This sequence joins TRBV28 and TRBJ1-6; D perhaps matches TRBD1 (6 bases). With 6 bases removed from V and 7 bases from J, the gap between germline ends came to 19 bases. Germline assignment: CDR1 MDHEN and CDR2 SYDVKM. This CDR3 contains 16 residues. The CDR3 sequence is CASSPSLAGVNSPLHF. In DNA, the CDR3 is TGTGCCAGCAGCCCCAGTCTGGCAGGGGTAAATTCACCCCTCCACTTT.

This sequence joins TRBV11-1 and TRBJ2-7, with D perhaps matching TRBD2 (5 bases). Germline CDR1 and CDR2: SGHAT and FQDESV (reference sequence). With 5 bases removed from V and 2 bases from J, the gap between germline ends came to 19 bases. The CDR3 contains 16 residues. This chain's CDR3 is CASSDGRGVRTYEQYF. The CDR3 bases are TGTGCCAGCAGCGATGGCCGGGGTGTAAGGACCTACGAGCAGTACTTC.

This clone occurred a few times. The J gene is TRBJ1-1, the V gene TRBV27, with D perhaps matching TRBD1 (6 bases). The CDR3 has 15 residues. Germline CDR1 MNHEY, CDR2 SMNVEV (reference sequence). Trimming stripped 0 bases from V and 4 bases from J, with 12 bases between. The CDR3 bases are TGTGCCAGCAGTTTATCGGGGACATTAAGCACTGAAGCTTTCTTT. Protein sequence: CASSLSGTLSTEAFF.

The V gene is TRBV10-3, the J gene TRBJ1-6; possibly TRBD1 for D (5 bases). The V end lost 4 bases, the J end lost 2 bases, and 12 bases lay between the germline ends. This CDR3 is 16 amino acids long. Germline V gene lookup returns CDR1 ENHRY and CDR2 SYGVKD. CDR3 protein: CAISVGGNAYNSPLHF. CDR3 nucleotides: TGTGCCATCAGTGTCGGGGGGAATGCCTATAATTCACCCCTCCACTTT.

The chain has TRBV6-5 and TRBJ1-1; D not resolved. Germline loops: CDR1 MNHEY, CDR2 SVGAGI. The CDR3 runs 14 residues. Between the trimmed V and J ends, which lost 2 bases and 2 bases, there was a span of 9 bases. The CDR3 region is CASSYEGRNTEAFF. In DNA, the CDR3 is TGTGCCAGCAGTTACGAGGGTCGAAACACTGAAGCTTTCTTT.

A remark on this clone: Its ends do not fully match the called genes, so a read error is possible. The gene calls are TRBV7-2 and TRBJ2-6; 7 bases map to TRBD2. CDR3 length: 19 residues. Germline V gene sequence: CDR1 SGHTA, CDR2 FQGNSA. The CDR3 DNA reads TGTGCCAGCAACTTATTTTCCGGGACTACCGGCTCTGGGGCCAACGTCCTGACTTTC. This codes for CASNLFSGTTGSGANVLTF.

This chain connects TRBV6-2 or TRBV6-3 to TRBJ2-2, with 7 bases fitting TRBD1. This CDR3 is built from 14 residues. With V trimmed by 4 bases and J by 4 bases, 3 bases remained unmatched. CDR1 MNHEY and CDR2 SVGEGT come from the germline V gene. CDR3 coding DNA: TGTGCCAGCAGTTCAGGGGGAAGCACCGGGGAGCTGTTTTTT. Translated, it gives CASSSGGSTGELFF.

In DNA form, the CDR3 reads TGTGCCAGCAGCCCACCCACACCTAACTATGGCTACACCTTC. Translated: CASSPPTPNYGYTF. The V gene is TRBV7-9, the J gene TRBJ1-2; unclear D gene. The CDR3 is 14 residues long. CDR1 is SEHNR, CDR2 FQNEAQ, per germline (reference sequence). The ends were cut back, 5 bases at V and 0 bases at J, with 10 bases in the middle.

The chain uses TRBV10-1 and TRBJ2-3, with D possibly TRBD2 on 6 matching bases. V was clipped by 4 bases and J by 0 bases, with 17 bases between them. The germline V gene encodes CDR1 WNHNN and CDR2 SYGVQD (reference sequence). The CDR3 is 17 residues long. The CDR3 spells CASSADSGITSTDTQYF. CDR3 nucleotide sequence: TGCGCCAGCAGTGCGGATAGCGGTATTACTAGCACAGATACGCAGTATTTT.

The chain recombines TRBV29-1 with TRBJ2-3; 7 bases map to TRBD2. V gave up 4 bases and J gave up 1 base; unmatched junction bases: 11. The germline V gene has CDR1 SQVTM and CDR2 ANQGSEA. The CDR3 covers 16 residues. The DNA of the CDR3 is TGCAGCGTTGTTAGTTCCCGGGAGGACCGCACAGATACGCAGTATTTT. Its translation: CSVVSSREDRTDTQYF.

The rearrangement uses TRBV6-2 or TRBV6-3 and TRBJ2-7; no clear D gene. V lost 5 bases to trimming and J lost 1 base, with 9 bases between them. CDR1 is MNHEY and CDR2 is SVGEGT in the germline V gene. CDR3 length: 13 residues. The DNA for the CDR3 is TGTGCCAGCAGTCATCCGGAGTCCTACGAGCAGTACTTC. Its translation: CASSHPESYEQYF.

The CDR3 spells CASSTPQGIVQFF. CDR3 nucleotides: TGTGCCAGTAGTACACCACAGGGGATTGTGCAGTTCTTC. The genes are TRBV19 and TRBJ2-1, with TRBD1 matching over 7 bases. Germline V CDR1 and CDR2: LNHDA, SQIVND (reference sequence). This CDR3 has 13 residues. V lost 4 bases and J lost 12; bases outside the gene matches: 9.

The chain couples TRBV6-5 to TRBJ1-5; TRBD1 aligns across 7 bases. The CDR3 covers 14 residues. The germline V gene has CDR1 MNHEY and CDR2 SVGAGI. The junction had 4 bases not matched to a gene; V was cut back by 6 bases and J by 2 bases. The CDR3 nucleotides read TGTGCCAGCAGCCCCGACAGGGGCAATCAGCCCCAGCATTTT. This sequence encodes CASSPDRGNQPQHF.

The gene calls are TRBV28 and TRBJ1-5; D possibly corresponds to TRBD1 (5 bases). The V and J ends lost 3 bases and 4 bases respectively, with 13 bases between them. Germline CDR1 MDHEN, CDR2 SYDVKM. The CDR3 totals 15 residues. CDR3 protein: CASSFSVRVNQPQHF. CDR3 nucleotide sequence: TGTGCCAGCAGTTTTAGTGTCAGGGTAAATCAGCCCCAGCATTTT.

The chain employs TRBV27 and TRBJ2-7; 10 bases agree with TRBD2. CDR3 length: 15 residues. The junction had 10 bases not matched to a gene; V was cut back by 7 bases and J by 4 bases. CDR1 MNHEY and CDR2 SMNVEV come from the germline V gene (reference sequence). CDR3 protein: CASTLLAGGRYEQYF. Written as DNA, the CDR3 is TGTGCCAGCACTTTGTTAGCGGGGGGAAGATACGAGCAGTACTTC.

The CDR3 sequence: CASSGLAGAHGHEQYF. The CDR3 DNA reads TGTGCCAGCAGTGGACTAGCGGGAGCCCACGGGCACGAGCAGTACTTC. The gene calls are TRBV6-1 and TRBJ2-7; 12 nucleotides align to TRBD2. The CDR3 is 16 residues long. Germline values: CDR1 MNHNS, CDR2 SASEGT. J was trimmed by 5 bases and V by 4 bases; bases with no gene match: 9.

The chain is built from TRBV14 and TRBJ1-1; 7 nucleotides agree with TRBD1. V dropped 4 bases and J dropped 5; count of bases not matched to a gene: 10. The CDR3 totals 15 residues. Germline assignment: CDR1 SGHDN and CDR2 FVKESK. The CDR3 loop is CASSPMTGWGTEAFF. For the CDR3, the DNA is TGTGCCAGCAGCCCAATGACAGGGTGGGGGACTGAAGCTTTCTTT.

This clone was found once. CDR3 in DNA: TGTGCCAGCAGCTTAATCCCATCAGGGAACACCGGGGAGCTGTTTTTT. The encoded protein is CASSLIPSGNTGELFF. This chain connects TRBV7-8 to TRBJ2-2; D not certain. V gave up 2 bases and J gave up 1 base, with 11 bases separating them. Germline V gene data show CDR1 as SGHVS and CDR2 as FQNEAQ. The CDR3 length is 16 residues.

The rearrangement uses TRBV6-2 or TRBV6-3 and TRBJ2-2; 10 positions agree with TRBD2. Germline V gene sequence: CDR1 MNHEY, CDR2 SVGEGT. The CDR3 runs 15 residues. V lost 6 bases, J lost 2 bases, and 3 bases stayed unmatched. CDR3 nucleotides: TGTGCCAGCAGACCTAGCGGGGGTAACACCGGGGAGCTGTTTTTT. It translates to CASRPSGGNTGELFF.

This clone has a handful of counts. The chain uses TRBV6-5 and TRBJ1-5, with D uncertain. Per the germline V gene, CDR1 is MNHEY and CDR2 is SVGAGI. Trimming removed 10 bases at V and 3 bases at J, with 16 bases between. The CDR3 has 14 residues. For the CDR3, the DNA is TGTGCCACCTCACGAGGCGGTTACAATCAGCCCCAGCATTTT. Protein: CATSRGGYNQPQHF.

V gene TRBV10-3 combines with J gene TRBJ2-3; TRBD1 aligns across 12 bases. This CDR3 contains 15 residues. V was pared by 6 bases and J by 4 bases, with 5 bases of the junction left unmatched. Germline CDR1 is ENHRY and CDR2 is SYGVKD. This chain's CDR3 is CAIRIGTGGPDTQYF. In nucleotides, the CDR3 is TGTGCCATCAGAATAGGGACAGGGGGCCCAGATACGCAGTATTTT.

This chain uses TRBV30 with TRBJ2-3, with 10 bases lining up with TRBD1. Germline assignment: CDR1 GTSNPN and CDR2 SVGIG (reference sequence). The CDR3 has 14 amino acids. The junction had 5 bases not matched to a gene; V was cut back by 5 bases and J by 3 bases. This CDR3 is CAWGDRGRTDTQYF. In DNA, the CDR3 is TGTGCCTGGGGCGACAGGGGGCGGACAGATACGCAGTATTTT.

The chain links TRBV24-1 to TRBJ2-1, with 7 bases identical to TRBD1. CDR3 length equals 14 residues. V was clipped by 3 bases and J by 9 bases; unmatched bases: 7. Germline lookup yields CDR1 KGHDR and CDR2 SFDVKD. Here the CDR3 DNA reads TGTGCCACCAGTGATGATCGGACAGGCTTTGAGCAGTTCTTC. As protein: CATSDDRTGFEQFF.

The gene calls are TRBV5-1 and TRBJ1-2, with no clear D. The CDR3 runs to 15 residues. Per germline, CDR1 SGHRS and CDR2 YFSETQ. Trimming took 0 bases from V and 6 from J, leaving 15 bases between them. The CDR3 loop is CASSLASHLRDGYTF. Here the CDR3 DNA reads TGCGCCAGCAGCTTGGCTAGCCACCTTAGGGATGGCTACACCTTC. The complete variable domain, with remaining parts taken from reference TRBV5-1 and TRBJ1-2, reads KAGVTQTPRYLIKTRGQQVTLSCSPISGHRSVSWYQQTPGQGLQFLFEYFSETQRNKGNFPGRFSGRQFSNSRSEMNVSTLELGDSALYLCASSLASHLRDGYTFGSGTRLTVV.

The CDR3: CASSYSWQQETQYF. The CDR3 region has the DNA TGTGCCAGCAGTTACTCTTGGCAGCAAGAGACCCAGTACTTC. This chain joins TRBV6-2 or TRBV6-3 and TRBJ2-5; D call uncertain. The germline V gene encodes CDR1 MNHEY and CDR2 SVGEGT. V lost 0 bases to trimming and J lost 2 bases, with 7 bases between them. The CDR3 is made up of 14 amino acids.

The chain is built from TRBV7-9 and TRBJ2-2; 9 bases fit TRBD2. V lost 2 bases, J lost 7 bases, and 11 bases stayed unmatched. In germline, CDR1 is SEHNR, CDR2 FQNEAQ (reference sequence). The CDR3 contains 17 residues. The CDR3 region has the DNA TGTGCCAGCAGCTTATCTCGCCTAGCGGGGCAGGGCGGGGAGCTGTTTTTT. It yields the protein CASSLSRLAGQGGELFF.

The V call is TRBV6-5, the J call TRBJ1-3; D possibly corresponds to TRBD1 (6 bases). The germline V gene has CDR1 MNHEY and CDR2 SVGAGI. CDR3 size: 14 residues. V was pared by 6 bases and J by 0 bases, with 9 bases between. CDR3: CASSRDISGNTIYF. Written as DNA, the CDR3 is TGTGCCAGCAGCCGGGACATCTCTGGAAACACCATATATTTT.

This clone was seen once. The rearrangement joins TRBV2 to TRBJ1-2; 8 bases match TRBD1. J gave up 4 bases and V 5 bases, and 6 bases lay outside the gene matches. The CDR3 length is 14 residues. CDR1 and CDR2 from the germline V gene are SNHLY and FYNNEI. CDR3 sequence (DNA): TGTGCCAGCAGTCTACTTACAGGGGGCTATGGCTACACCTTC. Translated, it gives CASSLLTGGYGYTF. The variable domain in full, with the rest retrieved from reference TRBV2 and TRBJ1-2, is EPEVTQTPSHQVTQMGQEVILRCVPISNHLYFYWYRQILGQKVEFLVSFYNNEISEKSEIFDDQFSVERPDGSNFTLKIRSTKLEDSAMYFCASSLLTGGYGYTFGSGTRLTVV.

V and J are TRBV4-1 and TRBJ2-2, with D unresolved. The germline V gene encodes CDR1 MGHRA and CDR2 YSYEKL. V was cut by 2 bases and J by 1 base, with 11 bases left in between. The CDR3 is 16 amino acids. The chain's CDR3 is CASSQNPSVNTGELFF. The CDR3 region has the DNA TGCGCCAGCAGCCAAAACCCCAGCGTGAACACCGGGGAGCTGTTTTTT.

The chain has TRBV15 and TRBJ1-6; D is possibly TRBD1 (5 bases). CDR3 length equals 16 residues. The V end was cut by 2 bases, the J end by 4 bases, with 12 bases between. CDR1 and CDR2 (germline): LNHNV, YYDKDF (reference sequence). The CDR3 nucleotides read TGTGCCACCAGCAGAACTTTGGGGGGGTATAATTCACCCCTCCACTTT. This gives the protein CATSRTLGGYNSPLHF.

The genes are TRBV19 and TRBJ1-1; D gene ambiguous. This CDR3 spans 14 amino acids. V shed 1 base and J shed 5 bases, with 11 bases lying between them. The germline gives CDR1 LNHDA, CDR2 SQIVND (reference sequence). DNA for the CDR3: TGTGCCAGTAGTATAGGGCAAAGTCTGACTGAAGCTTTCTTT. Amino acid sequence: CASSIGQSLTEAFF.

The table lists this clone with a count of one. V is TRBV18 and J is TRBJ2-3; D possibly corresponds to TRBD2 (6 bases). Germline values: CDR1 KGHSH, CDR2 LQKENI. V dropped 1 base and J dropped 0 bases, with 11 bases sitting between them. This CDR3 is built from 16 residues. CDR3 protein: CASSPQMGGSTDTQYF. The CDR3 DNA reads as TGTGCCAGCTCACCACAGATGGGGGGAAGCACAGATACGCAGTATTTT.